This TCR beta chain is from a study of technical replicates of blood from a few donors. Using immunoSEQ multiplex PCR, the repertoire was profiled, and TCRdb retains in-frame clones only, with some absent. The table has around 72,000 clones, about nine tenths seen once; the top ten hold under 0.45%. Sequencing used T cells isolated from PBMCs. This sequence originates from a human donor in good health. Some clones in this sample may be carry-over from other donors' samples.

Written as DNA, the CDR3 is TGTGCCACCCAGAAGAGGAGACTAGCGGGAGGCCCCACAGATACGCAGTATTTT. Residues: CATQKRRLAGGPTDTQYF. The rearrangement joins TRBV19 to TRBJ2-3; 13 bases agree with TRBD2. Germline values: CDR1 LNHDA, CDR2 SQIVND (reference sequence). V gave up 10 bases and J gave up 2 bases; unmatched junction bases: 15. The CDR3 runs to 18 residues.